The present T cell receptor (beta chain) was sequenced within a study of T cell responses to AZD1222 COVID-19 vaccine. Points from the study as a whole: Samples come after the peak T cell response, not at day 14. Spike-specific TCR depth and breadth grew after two AZD1222 doses. Baseline serostatus was positive in only six AZD1222 recipients. Unmutated regions of variants are reportedly targeted by nearly half of spike-specific TCRs.

Points on this clone: Its target is not known.

The V gene's germline CDR1 is SQVTM and CDR2 ANQGSEA. The CDR3 is 15 amino acids. Trimming cost V 3 bases and J 0 bases, with 12 bases left between them. Clones were read by immunoSEQ multiplex PCR, and TCRdb kept only the in-frame ones, dropping some. The table shows 160,000 or so clones, with approximately 90% occurring only once. Source: peripheral blood, taken after recovery from COVID-19. The TCR originated in an adult who had recovered from COVID-19. The chain couples TRBV29-1 to TRBJ2-1; a weak D match, TRBD1 (5 bases). The CDR3 nucleotides are TGCAGCGTTGAGCACAGGTTCAGCTCCTACAATGAGCAGTTCTTC. Translating gives CSVEHRFSSYNEQFF.